Listed below are T cell receptor beta chains from one sample, sequenced in a study of cytomegalovirus exposure and HLA in healthy donors. Profiling relied on immunoSEQ multiplex PCR, and the TCRdb table lists in-frame clones only, not all of them. The top ten hold 4% to 5% of the sample, which has approximately 120,000 clones, roughly 10% seen once. Sequenced: PBMCs. The receptor source for this set is a woman aged 18-29 years in good health and CMV-seropositive. CDR3s include the opening cysteine and the closing phenylalanine or tryptophan. The listing skips clone size in some rows; elsewhere it reads once, few, many or a size class.

clone_size v_call cdr3_aa
few TRBV7-8 CASSPTGAETQYF
few TRBV4-1 CASSQGANTDTQYF
- TRBV27 CASSFRTTDSPVLTF
- TRBV5-6 CASSLDTHSGANVLTF
few TRBV6-5 CASSYWGQGTDTQYF
few TRBV7-9 CASSLVDRRGEQYF
few TRBV5-6 CASSPRGVSSYNEQFF
few TRBV29-1 CSVEASSGHEQFF
few TRBV5-6 CASSRRRGTEAFF
few TRBV5-1 CASSFTSGETQYF
- TRBV6-5 CASSPTLGGDQPQHF
- TRBV4-1 CASSFDRWGAYGYTF
few TRBV6-5 CASSYRGPNEQYF
few TRBV30 CAWSVHSTEAFF
- TRBV25-1 CASSDHRAGADTQYF
few TRBV6-5 CASSYGGIGANVLTF
few TRBV4-1 CASSRGSFTPIEGQRNEKLFF
- TRBV6-5 CASINTRGQPEAFF
few TRBV6-1 CASSVGLAGGDTQYF
few TRBV6-1 CASSILAEYYEQYF
few TRBV6-5 CASRAGTGVADTQYF
- TRBV2 CASSEPQAQNTEAFF
few TRBV5-1 CASGDKDREAFF
- TRBV27 CASSLSNRMGQEQFF
few TRBV5-1 CASREGSQNTEAFF
few TRBV14 CASSQGIITTGLNTEAFF
few TRBV30 CAWSVLAGANGEQFF